This TCR beta chain was obtained from a study of blood T cell repertoires in COVID-19. Produced via immunoSEQ multiplex PCR; TCRdb's table is partial and in-frame only. The repertoire holds tens of thousands of clones, with under 85% as singletons. CDR3 length: 18 amino acids. This clone was observed a few times. The receptor's source is a woman between 45 and 60 years old with active or convalescent COVID-19. Sequencing input: peripheral blood. The chain couples TRBV1 to TRBJ2-1; whether TRBD2, the table's D call, matches the DNA was not checked. TRBV1 is tagged as a pseudogene. The CDR3 nucleotides read TGCACCAGCAGCTCGGGACTAGCGGGGCCGGACCCTTACAATGAGCAGTTCTTC. This codes for CTSSSGLAGPDPYNEQFF.